What follows is one T cell receptor (beta chain) and its context. What it recognizes is unknown. This record comes from a study of shared clonotypes between healthy human individuals. Broader study findings: Clonotype sharing among donors likely depends on sequencing depth. A generally larger estimated richness was seen in naive subsets than in memory subsets. Naive CD4 clonotypes overlapped across a handful of donors at roughly 5.1%.

Running of the assay took place at deep level. Method: immunoSEQ multiplex PCR; TCRdb's copy keeps in-frame clones and lacks some. This table has fewer than 2.5 million clones, under 95% appearing once. V lost 5 bases and J lost 7, with 15 bases in between. CDR1 and CDR2 (germline): SGHAT, FQNNGV. The CDR3 is 13 amino acids. This TCR was sampled from a man aged 18 to 29 in good health. Some clones in this sample may be carry-over from other donors' samples. The source material was naive CD4+ T cells from PBMCs. Indicated subset: CD45RA+ positively selected. The gene calls are TRBV11-2 and TRBJ2-7, with TRBD2 as a possible D gene (5 bases). The CDR3 is CASSLIPPGEQYF. DNA for the CDR3: TGTGCCAGCAGCCTGATCCCCCCGGGGGAGCAGTACTTC.